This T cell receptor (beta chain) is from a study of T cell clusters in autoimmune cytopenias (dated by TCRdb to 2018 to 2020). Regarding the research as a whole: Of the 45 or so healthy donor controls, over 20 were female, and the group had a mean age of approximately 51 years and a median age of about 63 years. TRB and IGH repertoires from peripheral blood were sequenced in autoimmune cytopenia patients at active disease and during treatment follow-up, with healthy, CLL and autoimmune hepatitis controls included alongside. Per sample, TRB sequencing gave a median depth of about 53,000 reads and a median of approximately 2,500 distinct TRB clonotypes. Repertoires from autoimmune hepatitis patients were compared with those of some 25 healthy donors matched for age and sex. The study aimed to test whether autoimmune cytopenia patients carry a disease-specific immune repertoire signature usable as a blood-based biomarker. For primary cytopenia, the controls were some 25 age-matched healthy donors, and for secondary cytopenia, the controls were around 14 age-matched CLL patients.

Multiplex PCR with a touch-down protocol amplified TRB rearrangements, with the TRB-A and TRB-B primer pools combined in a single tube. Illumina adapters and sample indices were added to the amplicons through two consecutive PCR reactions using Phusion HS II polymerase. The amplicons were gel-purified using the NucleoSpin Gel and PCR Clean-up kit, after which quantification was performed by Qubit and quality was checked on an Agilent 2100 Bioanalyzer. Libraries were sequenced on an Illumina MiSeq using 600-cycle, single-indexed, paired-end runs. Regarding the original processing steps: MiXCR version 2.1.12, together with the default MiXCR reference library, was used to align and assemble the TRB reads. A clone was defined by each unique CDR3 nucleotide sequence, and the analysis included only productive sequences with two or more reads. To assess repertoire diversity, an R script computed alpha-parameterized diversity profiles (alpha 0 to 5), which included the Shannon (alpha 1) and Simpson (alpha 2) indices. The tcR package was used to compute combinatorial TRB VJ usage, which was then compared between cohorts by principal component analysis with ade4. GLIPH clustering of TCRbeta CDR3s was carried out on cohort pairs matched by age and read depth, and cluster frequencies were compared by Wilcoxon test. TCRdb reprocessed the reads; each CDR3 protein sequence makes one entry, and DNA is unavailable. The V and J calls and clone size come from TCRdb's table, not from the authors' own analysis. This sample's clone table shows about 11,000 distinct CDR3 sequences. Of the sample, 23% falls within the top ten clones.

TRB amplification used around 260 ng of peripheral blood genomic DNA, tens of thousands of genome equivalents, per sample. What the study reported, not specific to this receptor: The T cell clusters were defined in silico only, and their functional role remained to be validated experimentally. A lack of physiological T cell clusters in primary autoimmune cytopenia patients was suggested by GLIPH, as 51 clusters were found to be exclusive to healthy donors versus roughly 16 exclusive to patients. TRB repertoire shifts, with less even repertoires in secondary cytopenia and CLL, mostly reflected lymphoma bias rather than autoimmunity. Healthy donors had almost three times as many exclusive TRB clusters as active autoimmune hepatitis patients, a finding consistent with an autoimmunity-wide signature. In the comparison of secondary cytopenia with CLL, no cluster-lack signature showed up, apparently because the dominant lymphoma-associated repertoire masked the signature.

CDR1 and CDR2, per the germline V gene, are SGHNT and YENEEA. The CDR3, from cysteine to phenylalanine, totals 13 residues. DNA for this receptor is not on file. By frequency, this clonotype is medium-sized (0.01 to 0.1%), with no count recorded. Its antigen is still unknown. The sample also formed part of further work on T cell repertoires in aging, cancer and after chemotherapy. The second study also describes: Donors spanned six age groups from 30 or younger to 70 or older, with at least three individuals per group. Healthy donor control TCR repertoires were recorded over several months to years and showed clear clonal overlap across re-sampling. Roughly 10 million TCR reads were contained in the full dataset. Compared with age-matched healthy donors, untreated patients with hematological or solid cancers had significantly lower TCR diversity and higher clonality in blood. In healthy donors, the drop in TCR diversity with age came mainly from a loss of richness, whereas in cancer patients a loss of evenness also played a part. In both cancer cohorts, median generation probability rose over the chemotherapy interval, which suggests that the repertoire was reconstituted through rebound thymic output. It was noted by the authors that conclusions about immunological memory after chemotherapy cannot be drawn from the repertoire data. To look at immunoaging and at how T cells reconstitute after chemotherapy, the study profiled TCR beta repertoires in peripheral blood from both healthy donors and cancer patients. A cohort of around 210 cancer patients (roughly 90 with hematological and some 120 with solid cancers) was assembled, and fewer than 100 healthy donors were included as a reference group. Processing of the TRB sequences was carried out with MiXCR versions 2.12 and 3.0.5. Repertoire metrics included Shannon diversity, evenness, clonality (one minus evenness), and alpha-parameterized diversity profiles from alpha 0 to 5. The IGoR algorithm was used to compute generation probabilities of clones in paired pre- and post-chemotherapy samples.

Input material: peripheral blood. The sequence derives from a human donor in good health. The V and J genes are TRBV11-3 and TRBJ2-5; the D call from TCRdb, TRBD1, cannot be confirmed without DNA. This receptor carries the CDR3 CASRSQGAQTQYF.